This TCR beta chain is from a study of blood T cell repertoires in COVID-19. The wider study: PBMCs, B-cell-depleted T cells, or T cells provided the cDNA or gDNA that made up the material.

This clone was observed once. The V segment lost 2 bases and the J segment 4 bases; nucleotides outside the gene matches: 4. Germline V gene data show CDR1 as SGDLS and CDR2 as YYNGEE. The CDR3 runs to 14 residues. Original analysis: It was from reference gene primer amplification that nucleated cell counts were estimated. Only in-frame clones appear in the TCRdb table, and some are missing; sequencing was by immunoSEQ multiplex PCR. The V and J calls and clone size were taken over from that table, and D and trimming were inferred from the DNA. The sample records 150,000 to 200,000 clones, approximately 82% being singletons.

V gene TRBV9 combines with J gene TRBJ1-2, with 8 bases fitting TRBD1. Specimen: PBMCs or T cells enriched from blood (not recorded which). This TCR was recovered from a woman between 45 and 60 years old who had recovered from COVID-19. The CDR3 sequence is CASSVRQGSYGYTF. The CDR3 nucleotides are TGTGCCAGCAGCGTCCGACAGGGGAGCTATGGCTACACCTTC. The full variable domain, rest sourced from reference TRBV9 and TRBJ1-2, is DSGVTQTPKHLITATGQRVTLRCSPRSGDLSVYWYQQSLDQGLQFLIQYYNGEERAKGNILERFSAQQFPDLHSELNLSSLELGDSALYFCASSVRQGSYGYTFGSGTRLTVV.